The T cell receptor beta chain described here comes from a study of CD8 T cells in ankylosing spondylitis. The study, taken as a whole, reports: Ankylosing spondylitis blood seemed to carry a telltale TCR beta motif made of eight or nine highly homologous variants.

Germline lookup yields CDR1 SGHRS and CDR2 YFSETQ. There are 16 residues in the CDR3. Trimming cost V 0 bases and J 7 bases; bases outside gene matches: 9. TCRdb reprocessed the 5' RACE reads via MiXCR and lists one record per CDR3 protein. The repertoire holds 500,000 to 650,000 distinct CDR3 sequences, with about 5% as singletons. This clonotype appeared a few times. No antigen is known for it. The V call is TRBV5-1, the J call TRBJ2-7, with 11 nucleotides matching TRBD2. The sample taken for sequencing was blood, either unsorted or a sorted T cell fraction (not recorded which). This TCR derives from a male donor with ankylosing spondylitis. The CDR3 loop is CASSLAPLAGVLEQYF. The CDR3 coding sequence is TGCGCCAGCAGCTTGGCCCCACTAGCGGGAGTCTTAGAGCAGTACTTC.